Following are 19 T cell receptor beta chains from one sample sequenced in a study of cytomegalovirus exposure and HLA in healthy donors. The study ran its PCR with 60 Vbeta and 13 Jbeta primers. Sequenced by immunoSEQ multiplex PCR; TCRdb stores in-frame clones only, minus some. The top ten clones hold about 0.2% of a sample with about 200,000 clones, approximately 79% of them seen once. Material: PBMCs. These receptors were taken from a girl aged 2 to 9 in good health and CMV-seronegative.

V and J are TRBV4-1 and TRBJ2-5; weak D call: TRBD1 (7 bases). Trimming left V 0 bases short and J 5 bases short, with 10 bases between. Looked up from germline, CDR1 is MGHRA and CDR2 is YSYEKL. The length of the CDR3 is 14 residues. CDR3 in DNA: TGCGCCAGCAGCCAAGATCCAGGGGGGGAGACCCAGTACTTC. Protein product: CASSQDPGGETQYF.

The rearrangement links TRBV2 to TRBJ2-7; D is possibly TRBD2 (5 bases). The germline gives CDR1 SNHLY, CDR2 FYNNEI. The length of the CDR3 is 12 residues. Trimming cost V 7 bases and J 1 base, with 8 bases left between them. The CDR3 region has the DNA TGTGCCAGCAAGCGGTCATCCTACGAGCAGTACTTC. Residues: CASKRSSYEQYF.

V and J are TRBV2 and TRBJ1-4; TRBD1 matches 9 bases. The CDR3 length is 13 residues. After removal of 6 bases from V and 12 bases from J, the junction contained 8 bases not matched to a gene. CDR1 and CDR2 (germline): SNHLY, FYNNEI. CDR3 amino acids: CASSPRDREELFF. In nucleotides, the CDR3 is TGTGCCAGCAGCCCTAGGGACAGGGAGGAACTGTTTTTT.

The chain carries TRBV5-4 and TRBJ2-5; D may be TRBD2 (6 bases). Trimming stripped 6 bases from V and 7 bases from J, with 19 bases between. Germline loops: CDR1 SGHNT, CDR2 YYREEE (reference sequence). The CDR3 loop spans 14 amino acids. The CDR3 sequence is CASTRGVRGRTQYF. The CDR3 nucleotides are TGTGCCAGCACCCGCGGGGTTAGGGGACGGACCCAGTACTTC. Combining the CDR3 with reference TRBV5-4 and TRBJ2-5 gives the whole variable domain ETGVTQSPTHLIKTRGQQVTLRCSSQSGHNTVSWYQQALGQGPQFIFQYYREEENGRGNFPPRFSGLQFPNYSSELNVNALELDDSALYLCASTRGVRGRTQYFGPGTRLLVL.

The chain has TRBV19 and TRBJ2-1; D gene ambiguous. The germline gives CDR1 LNHDA, CDR2 SQIVND (reference sequence). This CDR3 contains 14 residues. V was cut by 7 bases and J by 8 bases, with 18 bases left in between. For the CDR3, the DNA is TGTGCCAGTAAGGAAAACAGTTTTAAGGATGAGCAGTTCTTC. It yields the protein CASKENSFKDEQFF.

The rearrangement joins TRBV5-1 to TRBJ2-7; a possible D gene is TRBD2 (6 bases). V was pared by 2 bases and J by 4 bases, with 10 bases between. Germline V gene data show CDR1 as SGHRS and CDR2 as YFSETQ. The CDR3 runs to 13 residues. This chain's CDR3 is CASSFPGTYEQYF. CDR3 DNA sequence: TGCGCCAGCAGCTTCCCAGGGACTTACGAGCAGTACTTC.

This clone was seen only a few times. This chain connects TRBV6-1 to TRBJ1-2, with D possibly being TRBD1 (6 bases). Trimming removed 6 bases at V and 2 bases at J, with 13 bases between. Looked up from germline, CDR1 is MNHNS and CDR2 is SASEGT. The CDR3 covers 14 residues. DNA for the CDR3: TGTGCCAGCAGCCCGGATGGACAGAACTATGGCTACACCTTC. This gives the protein CASSPDGQNYGYTF.

The V call is TRBV18, the J call TRBJ1-1; TRBD1 matches at 8 bases. CDR1 is KGHSH, CDR2 LQKENI, per germline. The CDR3 runs to 14 residues. The junction had 4 bases not matched to a gene; V was cut back by 3 bases and J by 4 bases. CDR3: CASSPDRVSTEAFF. CDR3 sequence (DNA): TGTGCCAGCTCACCGGACAGGGTCTCCACTGAAGCTTTCTTT.

There are a few counts of this clone. This chain joins TRBV18 and TRBJ1-1, with D possibly TRBD1 on 6 matching bases. Trimming stripped 1 base from V and 2 bases from J, with 8 bases between. Germline CDR1 reads KGHSH; CDR2 reads LQKENI. This CDR3 is built from 14 residues. The CDR3 DNA is TGTGCCAGCTCACCACAGGGGGTAAACACTGAAGCTTTCTTT. This translates into CASSPQGVNTEAFF. Together with reference TRBV18 and TRBJ1-1, the CDR3 gives the full variable domain: NAGVMQNPRHLVRRRGQEARLRCSPMKGHSHVYWYRQLPEEGLKFMVYLQKENIIDESGMPKERFSAEFPKEGPSILRIQQVVRGDSAAYFCASSPQGVNTEAFFGQGTRLTVV.

This chain's CDR3 is CATSRDRGGGGYGYTF. The CDR3 nucleotides are TGTGCCACCAGCAGAGATCGAGGGGGAGGGGGCTATGGCTACACCTTC. The chain is built from TRBV15 and TRBJ1-2, with D tentatively TRBD1 (6 bases). The CDR3 totals 16 residues. V shed 0 bases and J shed 4 bases, with 15 bases lying between them. Germline lookup yields CDR1 LNHNV and CDR2 YYDKDF (reference sequence). Looking up the rest from reference TRBV15 and TRBJ1-2 gives the full variable domain: DAMVIQNPRYQVTQFGKPVTLSCSQTLNHNVMYWYQQKSSQAPKLLFHYYDKDFNNEADTPDNFQSRRPNTSFCFLDIRSPGLGDTAMYLCATSRDRGGGGYGYTFGSGTRLTVV.

This chain links TRBV7-2 with TRBJ2-7; weak D call: TRBD2 (6 bases). V was clipped by 9 bases and J by 0 bases, with 12 bases between them. CDR1 SGHTA and CDR2 FQGNSA come from the germline V gene. The CDR3 contains 13 residues. The CDR3 sequence is CASIAVSSYEQYF. The CDR3 DNA is TGTGCCAGTATAGCGGTTAGCTCCTACGAGCAGTACTTC.

This chain connects TRBV18 to TRBJ2-7; weak D call: TRBD2 (7 bases). The CDR3 totals 15 residues. V was shortened by 5 bases and J by 3 bases, with 17 bases between the two germline ends. CDR1 KGHSH and CDR2 LQKENI come from the germline V gene. The CDR3 DNA follows: TGTGCCAGCTCAGGGGGGGGGACAAGCAGCTACGAGCAGTACTTC. As protein: CASSGGGTSSYEQYF.

V is TRBV2 and J is TRBJ2-5, with D possibly being TRBD2 (6 bases). V was cut by 3 bases and J by 5 bases, with 13 bases left in between. In germline, CDR1 is SNHLY, CDR2 FYNNEI. The CDR3 extends over 14 amino acids. The CDR3 loop is CASSERYRGETQYF. The CDR3 DNA reads TGTGCCAGCAGTGAGAGGTACCGGGGGGAGACCCAGTACTTC.

This sequence joins TRBV7-2 and TRBJ2-5; no definite D call. The J call may be wrong; the DNA end is better matched by TRBJ2-7. Germline CDR1 reads SGHTA; CDR2 reads FQGNSA. The CDR3 covers 15 residues. In nucleotides, the CDR3 is TGTGCCAGCAGCTTAGAACGAGGCGTCCCCCGCGAGCAGTACTTC. Encoded protein: CASSLERGVPREQYF.

The chain is built from TRBV30 and TRBJ2-1, with D unresolved. This CDR3 contains 12 residues. V was clipped by 0 bases and J by 12 bases, with 12 bases between them. Germline V gives CDR1 GTSNPN, CDR2 SVGIG (reference sequence). CDR3 sequence: CAWSVGGGVQFF. The CDR3 bases are TGTGCCTGGAGTGTTGGCGGTGGCGTGCAGTTCTTC.

The rearrangement uses TRBV25-1 and TRBJ1-2; 7 bases match TRBD1. CDR3 length equals 16 residues. Germline loops: CDR1 MGHDK, CDR2 SYGVNS. J lost 8 bases, V lost 1 base, and 13 bases had no gene match. The chain's CDR3 is CASSESRVDRVEGYTF. CDR3 DNA: TGTGCCAGCAGTGAATCTCGTGTCGACAGGGTTGAGGGCTACACCTTC.

V and J are TRBV7-9 and TRBJ2-1, with a weak D call TRBD2 (5 bases). Germline V gene data show CDR1 as SEHNR and CDR2 as FQNEAQ (reference sequence). This CDR3 has 16 residues. V lost 8 bases and J 0 bases, leaving 17 bases between the germline ends. CDR3 sequence reads: CASEKWTGPSYNEQFF. As DNA, the CDR3 is TGTGCCAGCGAAAAATGGACTGGCCCCTCCTACAATGAGCAGTTCTTC.

The V gene is TRBV11-2, the J gene TRBJ2-1; perhaps TRBD2 as D (5 bases). V dropped 2 bases and J dropped 4 bases, with 12 bases sitting between them. The CDR3 runs 15 residues. CDR1 is SGHAT, CDR2 FQNNGV, per germline. CDR3 amino acids: CASSLRTQLYNEQFF. CDR3 in DNA: TGTGCCAGCAGCTTAAGGACTCAACTTTACAATGAGCAGTTCTTC.

This clone was observed a few times. The CDR3 is CASSYGDRGPQETQYF. The CDR3 DNA reads as TGTGCCAGCAGTTACGGAGACAGGGGACCCCAAGAGACCCAGTACTTC. This sequence joins TRBV6-6 and TRBJ2-5, with 8 bases identical to TRBD1. V lost 2 bases, J lost 1 base, and 6 bases stayed unmatched. The CDR3 has 16 amino acids. Germline V gives CDR1 MNHNY, CDR2 SVGAGI (reference sequence).